These 5 T cell receptor beta chains were all obtained from the same sample, sequenced in a study of spatial heterogeneity in lung cancer. The time point was: blood at routine non-recurrence follow-up after resection. TCRdb called the 5' RACE reads again in MiXCR, with one record for every CDR3 protein. The table has more than 30,000 distinct CDR3 sequences, 10% seen once. The material was PBMCs, obtained at follow-up. These receptors were obtained from a female donor with early-stage non-small cell lung cancer.

The chain combines TRBV7-2 with TRBJ1-1, with D possibly matching TRBD1 (6 bases). CDR3 length: 15 residues. V lost 5 bases and J lost 1, with 14 bases in between. Germline V CDR1 and CDR2: SGHTA, FQGNSA. The CDR3 reads CASSPYGGGNTEAFF. In nucleotides, the CDR3 is TGTGCCAGCAGCCCTTACGGGGGCGGGAACACTGAAGCTTTCTTT.

This clonotype appeared many times. The junction departs from germline at one end; a sequencing error may be responsible. This chain uses TRBV20-1 with TRBJ1-5; TRBD1 matches 7 bases. The CDR3 runs 14 residues. In germline, CDR1 is DFQATT, CDR2 SNEGSKA (reference sequence). This CDR3 reads CSAGDGQGNQPQHF. CDR3 DNA sequence: TGCAGTGCTGGAGACGGACAGGGCAATCAGCCCCAGCATTTT.

This clonotype was seen a few times. The genes are TRBV6-2 or TRBV6-3 and TRBJ2-1, with 12 bases identical to TRBD2. Germline V gene data show CDR1 as MNHEY and CDR2 as SVGEGT. This CDR3 spans 14 amino acids. V was clipped by 6 bases and J by 11 bases; unmatched bases: 8. The chain's CDR3 is CASSGLAGTPKQFF. The CDR3 coding sequence is TGTGCCAGCAGCGGACTAGCGGGGACTCCGAAGCAGTTCTTC.

This clonotype was recorded at least ten times. This chain joins TRBV7-6 and TRBJ1-1; TRBD1 matches at 9 bases. Germline V gene lookup returns CDR1 SGHVS and CDR2 FNYEAQ. J gave up 3 bases and V 6 bases, and 11 bases lay outside the gene matches. This CDR3 has 16 residues. The DNA for the CDR3 is TGTGCCAGCAGTTCCGAGCCCCGGACAGGGGACACTGAAGCTTTCTTT. Protein sequence: CASSSEPRTGDTEAFF.

This clonotype was detected only a few times. The chain carries TRBV12-3 or TRBV12-4 and TRBJ2-3, with D unresolved. V was pared by 2 bases and J by 1 base, with 10 bases between. This CDR3 region has 15 residues. CDR3 loop: CASSLKALGTDTQYF. The DNA for the CDR3 is TGTGCCAGCAGTTTAAAGGCACTGGGCACAGATACGCAGTATTTT.